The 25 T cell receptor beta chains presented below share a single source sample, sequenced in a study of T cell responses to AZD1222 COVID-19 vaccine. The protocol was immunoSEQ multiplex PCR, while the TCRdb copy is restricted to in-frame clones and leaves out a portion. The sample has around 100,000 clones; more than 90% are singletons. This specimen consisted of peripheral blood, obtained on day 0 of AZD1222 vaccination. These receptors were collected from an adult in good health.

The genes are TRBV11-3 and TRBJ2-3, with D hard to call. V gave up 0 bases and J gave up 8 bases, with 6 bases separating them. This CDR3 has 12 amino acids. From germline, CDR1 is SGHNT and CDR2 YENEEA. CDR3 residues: CASSLDRSTQYF. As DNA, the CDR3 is TGTGCCAGCAGCTTAGATCGAAGTACGCAGTATTTT.

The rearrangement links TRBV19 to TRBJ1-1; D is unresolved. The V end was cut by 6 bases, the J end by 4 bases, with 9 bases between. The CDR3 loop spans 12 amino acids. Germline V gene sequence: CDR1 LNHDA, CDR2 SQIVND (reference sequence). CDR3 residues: CASRISITEAFF. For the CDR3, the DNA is TGTGCCAGTAGGATCTCAATCACTGAAGCTTTCTTT. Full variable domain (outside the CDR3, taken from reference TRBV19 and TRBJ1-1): DGGITQSPKYLFRKEGQNVTLSCEQNLNHDAMYWYRQDPGQGLRLIYYSQIVNDFQKGDIAEGYSVSREKKESFPLTVTSAQKNPTAFYLCASRISITEAFFGQGTRLTVV.

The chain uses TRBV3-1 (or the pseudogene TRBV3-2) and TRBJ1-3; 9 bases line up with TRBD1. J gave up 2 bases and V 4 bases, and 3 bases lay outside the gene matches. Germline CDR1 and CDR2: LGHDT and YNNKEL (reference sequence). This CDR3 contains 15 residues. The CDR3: CASSLQGAAGNTIYF. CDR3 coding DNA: TGTGCCAGCAGCCTACAGGGGGCTGCTGGAAACACCATATATTTT.

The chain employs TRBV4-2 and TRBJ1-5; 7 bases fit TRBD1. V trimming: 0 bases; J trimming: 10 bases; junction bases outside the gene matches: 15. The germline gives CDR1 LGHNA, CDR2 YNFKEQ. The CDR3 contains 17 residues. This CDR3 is CASSQDSRGGTPFPQHF. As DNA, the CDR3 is TGTGCCAGCAGCCAAGATTCCAGGGGGGGAACCCCCTTCCCCCAGCATTTT.

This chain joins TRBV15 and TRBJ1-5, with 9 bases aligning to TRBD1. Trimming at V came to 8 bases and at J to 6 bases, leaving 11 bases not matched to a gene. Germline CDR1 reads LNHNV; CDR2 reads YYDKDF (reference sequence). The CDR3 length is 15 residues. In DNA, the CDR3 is TGTGCCACCGCGCCCACAGGGGGCATTGGTCAGCCCCAGCATTTT. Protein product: CATAPTGGIGQPQHF.

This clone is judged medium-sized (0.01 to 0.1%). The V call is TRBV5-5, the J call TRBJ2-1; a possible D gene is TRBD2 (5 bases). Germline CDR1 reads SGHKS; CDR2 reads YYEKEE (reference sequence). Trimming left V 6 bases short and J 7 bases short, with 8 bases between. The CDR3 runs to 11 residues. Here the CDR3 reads CASTEGNEQFF. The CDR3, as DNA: TGTGCCAGCACCGAGGGAAATGAGCAGTTCTTC.

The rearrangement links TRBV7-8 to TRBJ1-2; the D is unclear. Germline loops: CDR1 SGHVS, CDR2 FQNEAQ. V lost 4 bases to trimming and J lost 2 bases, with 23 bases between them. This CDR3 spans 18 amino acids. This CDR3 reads CASSSPPIGPTLNYGYTF. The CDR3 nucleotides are TGTGCCAGCAGCTCGCCCCCCATAGGCCCAACTCTAAACTATGGCTACACCTTC.

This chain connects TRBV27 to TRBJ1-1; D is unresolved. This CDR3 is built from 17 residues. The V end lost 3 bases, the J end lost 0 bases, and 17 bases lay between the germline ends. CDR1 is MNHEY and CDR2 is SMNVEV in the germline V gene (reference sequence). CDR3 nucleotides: TGTGCCAGCAGTTTGGAGGGCTTGGGAGCCATGAACACTGAAGCTTTCTTT. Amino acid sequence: CASSLEGLGAMNTEAFF.

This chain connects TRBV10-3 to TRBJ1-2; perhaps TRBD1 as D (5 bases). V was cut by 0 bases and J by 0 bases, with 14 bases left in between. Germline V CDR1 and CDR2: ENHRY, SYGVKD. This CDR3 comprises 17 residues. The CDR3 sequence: CAISESGPRGANYGYTF. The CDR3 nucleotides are TGTGCCATCAGTGAGTCAGGCCCCCGGGGCGCTAACTATGGCTACACCTTC.

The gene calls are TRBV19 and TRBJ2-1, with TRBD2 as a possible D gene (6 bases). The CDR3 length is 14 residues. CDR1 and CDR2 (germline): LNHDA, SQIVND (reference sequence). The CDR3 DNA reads TGTGCGTCCGCATGGGGGGACGCCTACAATGAGCAGTTCTTC. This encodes CASAWGDAYNEQFF.

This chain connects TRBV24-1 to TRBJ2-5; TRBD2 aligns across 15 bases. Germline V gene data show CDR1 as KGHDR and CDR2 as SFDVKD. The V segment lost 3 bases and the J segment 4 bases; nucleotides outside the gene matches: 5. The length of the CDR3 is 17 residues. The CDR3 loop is CATSDAGLAGGRETQYF. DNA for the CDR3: TGTGCCACCAGTGATGCCGGACTAGCGGGAGGGAGAGAGACCCAGTACTTC.

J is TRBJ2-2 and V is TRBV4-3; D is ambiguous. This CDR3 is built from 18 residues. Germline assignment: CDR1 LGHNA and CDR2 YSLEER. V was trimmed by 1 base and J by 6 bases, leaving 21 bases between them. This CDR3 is CASSQGWQKGPYPGELFF. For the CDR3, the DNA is TGCGCCAGCAGCCAAGGGTGGCAGAAAGGGCCCTATCCCGGGGAGCTGTTTTTT.

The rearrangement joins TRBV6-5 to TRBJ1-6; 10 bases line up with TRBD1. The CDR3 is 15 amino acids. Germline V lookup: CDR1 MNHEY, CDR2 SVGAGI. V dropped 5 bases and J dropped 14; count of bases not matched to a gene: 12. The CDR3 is CASSRSGTGEGALHF. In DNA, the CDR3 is TGTGCCAGCAGTAGATCCGGGACAGGGGAAGGAGCCCTCCACTTT.

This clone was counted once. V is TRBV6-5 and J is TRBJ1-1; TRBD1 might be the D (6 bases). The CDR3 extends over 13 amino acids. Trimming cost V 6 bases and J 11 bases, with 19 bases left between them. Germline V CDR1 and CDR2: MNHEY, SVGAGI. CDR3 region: CASSTSGARGAFF. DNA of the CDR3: TGTGCCAGCAGCACTTCGGGGGCACGGGGTGCTTTCTTT.

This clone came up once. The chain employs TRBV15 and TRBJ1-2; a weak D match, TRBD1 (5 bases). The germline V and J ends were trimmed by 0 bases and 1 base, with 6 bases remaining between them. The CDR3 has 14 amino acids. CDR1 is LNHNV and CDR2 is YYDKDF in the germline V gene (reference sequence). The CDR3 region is CATSRDRVNYGYTF. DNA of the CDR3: TGTGCCACCAGCAGAGACAGGGTTAACTATGGCTACACCTTC.

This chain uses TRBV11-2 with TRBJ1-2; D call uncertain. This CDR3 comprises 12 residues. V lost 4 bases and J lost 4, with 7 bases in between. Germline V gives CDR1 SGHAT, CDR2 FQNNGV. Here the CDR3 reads CASSSKGYGYTF. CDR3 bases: TGTGCCAGCAGCTCCAAAGGCTATGGCTACACCTTC. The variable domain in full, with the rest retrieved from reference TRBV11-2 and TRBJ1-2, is EAGVAQSPRYKIIEKRQSVAFWCNPISGHATLYWYQQILGQGPKLLIQFQNNGVVDDSQLPKDRFSAERLKGVDSTLKIQPAKLEDSAVYLCASSSKGYGYTFGSGTRLTVV.

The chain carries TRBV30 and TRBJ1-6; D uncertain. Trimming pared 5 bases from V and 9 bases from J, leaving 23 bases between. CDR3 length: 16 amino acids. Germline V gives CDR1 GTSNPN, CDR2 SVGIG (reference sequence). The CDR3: CAWASGPAASGSPLHF. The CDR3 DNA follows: TGTGCCTGGGCATCGGGTCCGGCAGCGAGTGGTTCACCCCTCCACTTT. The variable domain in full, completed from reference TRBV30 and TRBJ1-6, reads SQTIHQWPATLVQPVGSPLSLECTVEGTSNPNLYWYRQAAGRGLQLLFYSVGIGQISSEVPQNLSASRPQDRQFILSSKKLLLSDSGFYLCAWASGPAASGSPLHFGNGTRLTVT.

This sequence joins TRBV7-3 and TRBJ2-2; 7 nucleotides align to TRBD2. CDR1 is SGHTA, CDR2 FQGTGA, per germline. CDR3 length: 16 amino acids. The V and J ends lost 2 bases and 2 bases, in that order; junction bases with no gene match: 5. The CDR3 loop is CASSLYAGVNTGELFF. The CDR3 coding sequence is TGTGCCAGCAGCTTATATGCGGGGGTTAACACCGGGGAGCTGTTTTTT.

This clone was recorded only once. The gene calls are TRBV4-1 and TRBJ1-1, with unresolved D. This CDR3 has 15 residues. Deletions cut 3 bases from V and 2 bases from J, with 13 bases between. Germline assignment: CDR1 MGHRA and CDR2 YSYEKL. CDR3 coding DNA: TGCGCCAGCAGCCATGCTGGACTGACCAACACTGAAGCTTTCTTT. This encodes CASSHAGLTNTEAFF.

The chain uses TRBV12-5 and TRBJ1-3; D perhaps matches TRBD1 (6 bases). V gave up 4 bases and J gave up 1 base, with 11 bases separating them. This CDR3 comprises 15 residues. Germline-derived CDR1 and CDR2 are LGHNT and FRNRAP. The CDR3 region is CASGSGQISGNTIYF. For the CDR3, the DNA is TGTGCTAGTGGTTCCGGACAGATTTCTGGAAACACCATATATTTT.

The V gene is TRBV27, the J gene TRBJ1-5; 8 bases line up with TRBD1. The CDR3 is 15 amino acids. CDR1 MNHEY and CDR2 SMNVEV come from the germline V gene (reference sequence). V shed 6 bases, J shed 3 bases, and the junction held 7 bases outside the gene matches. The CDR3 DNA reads TGTGCCAGCAGAGTCGGGACAGGTTACAATCAGCCCCAGCATTTT. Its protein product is CASRVGTGYNQPQHF.

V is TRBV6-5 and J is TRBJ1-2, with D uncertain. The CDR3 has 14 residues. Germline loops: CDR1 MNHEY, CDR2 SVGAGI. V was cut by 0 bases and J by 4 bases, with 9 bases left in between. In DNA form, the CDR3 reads TGTGCCAGCAGTTACTCGAGGGCAGTCTATGGCTACACCTTC. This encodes CASSYSRAVYGYTF.

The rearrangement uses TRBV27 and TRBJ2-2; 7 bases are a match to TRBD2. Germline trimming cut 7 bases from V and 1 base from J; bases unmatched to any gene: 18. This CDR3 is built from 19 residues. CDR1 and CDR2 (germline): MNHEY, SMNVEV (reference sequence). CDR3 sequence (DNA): TGTGCCAGCATGACCCGGGACTACGGCCCTCCCCGGAACACCGGGGAGCTGTTTTTT. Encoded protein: CASMTRDYGPPRNTGELFF.

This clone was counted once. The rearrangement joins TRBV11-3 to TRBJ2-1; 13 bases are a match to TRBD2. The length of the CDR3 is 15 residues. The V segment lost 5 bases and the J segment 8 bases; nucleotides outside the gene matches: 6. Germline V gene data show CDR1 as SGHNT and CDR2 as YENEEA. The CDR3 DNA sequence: TGTGCCAGCAGCCCGTCGGGACTAGCGGGGTATGAGCAGTTCTTC. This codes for CASSPSGLAGYEQFF.

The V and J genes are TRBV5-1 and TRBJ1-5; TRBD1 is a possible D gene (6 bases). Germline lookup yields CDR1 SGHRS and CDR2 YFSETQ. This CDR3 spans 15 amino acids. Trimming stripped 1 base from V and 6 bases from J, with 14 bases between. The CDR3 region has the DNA TGCGCCAGCAGCTTGACCGGGGGCGGGGGTCAGCCCCAGCATTTT. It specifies CASSLTGGGGQPQHF.